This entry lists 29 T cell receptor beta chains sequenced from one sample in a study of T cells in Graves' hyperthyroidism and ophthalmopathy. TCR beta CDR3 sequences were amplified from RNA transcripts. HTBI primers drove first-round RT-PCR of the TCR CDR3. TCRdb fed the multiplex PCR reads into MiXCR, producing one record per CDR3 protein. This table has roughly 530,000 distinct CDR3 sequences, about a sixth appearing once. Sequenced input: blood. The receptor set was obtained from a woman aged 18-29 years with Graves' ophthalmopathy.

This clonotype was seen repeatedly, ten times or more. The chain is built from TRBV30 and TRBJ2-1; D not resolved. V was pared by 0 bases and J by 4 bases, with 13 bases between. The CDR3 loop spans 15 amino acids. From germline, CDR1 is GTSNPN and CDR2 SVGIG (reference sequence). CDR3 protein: CAWSVTPPNYNEQFF. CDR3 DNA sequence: TGTGCCTGGAGTGTAACCCCCCCCAATTACAATGAGCAGTTCTTC.

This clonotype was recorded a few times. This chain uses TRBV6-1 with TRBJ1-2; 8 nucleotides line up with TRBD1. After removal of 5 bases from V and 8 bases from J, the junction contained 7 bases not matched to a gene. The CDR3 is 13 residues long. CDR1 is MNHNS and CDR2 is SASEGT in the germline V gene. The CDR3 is CASSRQGLGGYTF. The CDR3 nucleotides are TGTGCCAGCAGTCGACAGGGGTTGGGAGGCTACACCTTC.

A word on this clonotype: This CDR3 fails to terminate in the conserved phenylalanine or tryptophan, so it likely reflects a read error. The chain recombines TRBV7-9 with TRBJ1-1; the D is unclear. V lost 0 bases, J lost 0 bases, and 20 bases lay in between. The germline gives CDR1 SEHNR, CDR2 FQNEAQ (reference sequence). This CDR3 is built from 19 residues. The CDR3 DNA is TGTGCCAGCAGCTTAGCGGAAATCTTCACAGCGAGTATGAACACTGAAGCTTTCCTT. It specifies CASSLAEIFTASMNTEAFL.

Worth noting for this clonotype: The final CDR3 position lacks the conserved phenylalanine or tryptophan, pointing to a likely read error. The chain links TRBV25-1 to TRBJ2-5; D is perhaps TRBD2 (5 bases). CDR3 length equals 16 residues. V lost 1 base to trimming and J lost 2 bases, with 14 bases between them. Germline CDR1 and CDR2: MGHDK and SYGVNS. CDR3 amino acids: CASSEFSGRKQETQYS. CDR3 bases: TGTGCCAGCAGTGAATTCAGCGGAAGAAAGCAAGAGACCCAGTACTCC.

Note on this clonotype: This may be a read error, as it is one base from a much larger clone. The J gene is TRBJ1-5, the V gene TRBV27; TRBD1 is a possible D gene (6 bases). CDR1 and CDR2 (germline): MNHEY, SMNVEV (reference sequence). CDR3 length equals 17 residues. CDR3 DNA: TGTGCCAGCAGTCCCCGTTCGGGACACCTTCCCAATCGGCCCCAGCATTTT. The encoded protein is CASSPRSGHLPNRPQHF.

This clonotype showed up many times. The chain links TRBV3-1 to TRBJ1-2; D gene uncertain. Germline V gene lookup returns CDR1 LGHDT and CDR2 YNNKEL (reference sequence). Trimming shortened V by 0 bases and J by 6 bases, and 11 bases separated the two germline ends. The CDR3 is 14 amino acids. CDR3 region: CASSQEPIVHGYTF. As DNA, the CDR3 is TGTGCCAGCAGCCAAGAACCCATTGTTCATGGCTACACCTTC.

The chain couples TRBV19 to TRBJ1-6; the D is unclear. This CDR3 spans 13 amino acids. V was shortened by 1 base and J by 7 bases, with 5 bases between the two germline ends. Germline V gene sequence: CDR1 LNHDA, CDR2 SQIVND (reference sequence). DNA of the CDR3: TGTGCCAGTAGTATAGCCCGGAATTCACCCCTCCACTTT. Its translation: CASSIARNSPLHF.

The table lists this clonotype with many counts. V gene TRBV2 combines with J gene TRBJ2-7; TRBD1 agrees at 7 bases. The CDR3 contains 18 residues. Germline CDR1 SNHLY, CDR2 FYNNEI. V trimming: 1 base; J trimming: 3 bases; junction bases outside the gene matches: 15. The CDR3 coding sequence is TGTGCCAGCAGTGAAGTGGGGAAGTTGGGACAGCTTATCTACGAGCAGTACTTC. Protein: CASSEVGKLGQLIYEQYF. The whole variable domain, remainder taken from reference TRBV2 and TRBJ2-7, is EPEVTQTPSHQVTQMGQEVILRCVPISNHLYFYWYRQILGQKVEFLVSFYNNEISEKSEIFDDQFSVERPDGSNFTLKIRSTKLEDSAMYFCASSEVGKLGQLIYEQYFGPGTRLTVT.

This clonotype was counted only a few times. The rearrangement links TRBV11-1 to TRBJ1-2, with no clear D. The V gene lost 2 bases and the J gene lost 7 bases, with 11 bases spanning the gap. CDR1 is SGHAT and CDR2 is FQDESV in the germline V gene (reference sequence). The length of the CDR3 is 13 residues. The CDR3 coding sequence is TGTGCCAGCAGCTTAATCGGCCAAAGTGGCTACACCTTC. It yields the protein CASSLIGQSGYTF.

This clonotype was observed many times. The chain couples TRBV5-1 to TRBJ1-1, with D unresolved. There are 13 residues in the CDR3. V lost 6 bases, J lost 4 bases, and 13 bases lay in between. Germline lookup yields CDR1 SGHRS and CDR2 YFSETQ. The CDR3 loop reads CASTDLESTEAFF. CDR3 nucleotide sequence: TGCGCCAGCACCGATCTAGAGTCCACTGAAGCTTTCTTT.

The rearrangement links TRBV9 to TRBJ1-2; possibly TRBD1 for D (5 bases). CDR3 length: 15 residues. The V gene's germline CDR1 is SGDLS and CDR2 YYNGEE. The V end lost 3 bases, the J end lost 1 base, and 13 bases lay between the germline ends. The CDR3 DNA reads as TGTGCCAGCAGCGACGGGACCCTCTTTAACTATGGCTACACCTTC. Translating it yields CASSDGTLFNYGYTF.

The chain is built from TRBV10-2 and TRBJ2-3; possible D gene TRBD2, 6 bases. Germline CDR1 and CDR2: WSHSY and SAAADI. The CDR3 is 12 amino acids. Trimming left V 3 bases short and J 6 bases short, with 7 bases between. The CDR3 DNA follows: TGCGCCAGCAGTGATGCGGGGGATACGCAGTATTTT. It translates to CASSDAGDTQYF.

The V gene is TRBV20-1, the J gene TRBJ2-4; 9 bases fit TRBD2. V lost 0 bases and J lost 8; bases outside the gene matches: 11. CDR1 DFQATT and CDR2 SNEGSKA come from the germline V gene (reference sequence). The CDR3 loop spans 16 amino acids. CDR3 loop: CSARDLWAGGADIQYF. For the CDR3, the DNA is TGCAGTGCTAGAGATCTTTGGGCGGGGGGGGCCGACATTCAGTACTTC.

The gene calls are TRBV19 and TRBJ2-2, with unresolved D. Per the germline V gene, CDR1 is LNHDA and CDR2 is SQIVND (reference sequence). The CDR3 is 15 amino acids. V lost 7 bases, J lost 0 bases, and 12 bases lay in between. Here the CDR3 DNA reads TGTGCCAGTAAGGCTTTTAACGCGAACACCGGGGAGCTGTTTTTT. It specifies CASKAFNANTGELFF.

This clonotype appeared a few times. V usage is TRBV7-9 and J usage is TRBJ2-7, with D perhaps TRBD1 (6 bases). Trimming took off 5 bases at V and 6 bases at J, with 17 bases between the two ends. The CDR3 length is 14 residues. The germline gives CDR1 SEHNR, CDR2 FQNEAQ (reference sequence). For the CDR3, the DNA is TGTGCCAGCAGCGCCCCCGGGACAAACGGCGAGCAGTACTTC. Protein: CASSAPGTNGEQYF.

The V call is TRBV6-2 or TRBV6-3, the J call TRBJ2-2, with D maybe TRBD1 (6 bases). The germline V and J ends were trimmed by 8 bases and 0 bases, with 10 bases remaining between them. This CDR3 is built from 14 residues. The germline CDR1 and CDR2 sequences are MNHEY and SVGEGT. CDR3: CASGRTANTGELFF. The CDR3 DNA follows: TGTGCCAGCGGCAGGACAGCGAACACCGGGGAGCTGTTTTTT.

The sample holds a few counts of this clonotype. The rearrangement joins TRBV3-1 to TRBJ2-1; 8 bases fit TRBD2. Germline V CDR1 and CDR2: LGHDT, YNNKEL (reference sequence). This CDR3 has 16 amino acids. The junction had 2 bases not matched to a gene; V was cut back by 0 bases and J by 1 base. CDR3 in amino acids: CASSQDAGGSYNEQFF. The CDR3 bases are TGTGCCAGCAGCCAAGATGCGGGAGGTTCCTACAATGAGCAGTTCTTC.

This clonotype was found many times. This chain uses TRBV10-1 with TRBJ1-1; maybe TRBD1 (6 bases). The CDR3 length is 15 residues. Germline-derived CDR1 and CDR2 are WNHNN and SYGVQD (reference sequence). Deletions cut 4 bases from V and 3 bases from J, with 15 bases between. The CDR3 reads CASSGVTGHDTEAFF. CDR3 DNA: TGCGCCAGCAGTGGAGTCACAGGGCATGACACTGAAGCTTTCTTT.

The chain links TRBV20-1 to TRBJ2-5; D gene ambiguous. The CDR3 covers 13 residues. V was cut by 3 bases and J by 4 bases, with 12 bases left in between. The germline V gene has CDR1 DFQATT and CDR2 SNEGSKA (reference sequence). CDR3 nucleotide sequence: TGCAGTGCTAGTGTAGTGGGGTTAGAGACCCAGTACTTC. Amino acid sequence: CSASVVGLETQYF.

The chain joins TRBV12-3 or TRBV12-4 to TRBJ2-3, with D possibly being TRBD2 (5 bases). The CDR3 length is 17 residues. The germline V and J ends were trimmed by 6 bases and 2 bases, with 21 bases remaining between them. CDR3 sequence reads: CASRFGKERKSTDTQYF. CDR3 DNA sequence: TGTGCCAGCAGGTTCGGAAAGGAGCGGAAATCCACAGATACGCAGTATTTT.

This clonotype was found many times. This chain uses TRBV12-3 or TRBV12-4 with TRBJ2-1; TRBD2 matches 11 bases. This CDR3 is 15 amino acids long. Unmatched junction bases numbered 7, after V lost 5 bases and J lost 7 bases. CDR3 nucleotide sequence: TGTGCCAGCAGTCCTTGGGCTAGCGGGGGGAATGAGCAGTTCTTC. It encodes CASSPWASGGNEQFF.

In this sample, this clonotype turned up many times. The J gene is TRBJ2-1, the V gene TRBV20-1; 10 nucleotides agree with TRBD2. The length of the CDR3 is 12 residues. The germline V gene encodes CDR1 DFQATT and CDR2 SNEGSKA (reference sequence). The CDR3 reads CRVAGGHNEQFF. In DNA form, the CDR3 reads TGCAGGGTAGCGGGAGGTCACAATGAGCAGTTCTTC.

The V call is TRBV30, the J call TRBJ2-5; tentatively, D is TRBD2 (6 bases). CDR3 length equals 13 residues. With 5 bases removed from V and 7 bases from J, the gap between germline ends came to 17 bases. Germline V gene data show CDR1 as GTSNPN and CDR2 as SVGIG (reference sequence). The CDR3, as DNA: TGTGCCTGGGGAGGGGTCCTGACGGGGACCCAGTACTTC. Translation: CAWGGVLTGTQYF.

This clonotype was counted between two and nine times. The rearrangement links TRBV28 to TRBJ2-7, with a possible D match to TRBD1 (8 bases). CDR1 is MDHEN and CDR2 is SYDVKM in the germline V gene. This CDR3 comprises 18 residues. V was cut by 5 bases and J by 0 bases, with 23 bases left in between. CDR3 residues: CASSESRGLAEPSYEQYF. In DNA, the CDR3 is TGTGCCAGCAGTGAAAGCAGGGGGCTAGCGGAACCCTCCTACGAGCAGTACTTC.

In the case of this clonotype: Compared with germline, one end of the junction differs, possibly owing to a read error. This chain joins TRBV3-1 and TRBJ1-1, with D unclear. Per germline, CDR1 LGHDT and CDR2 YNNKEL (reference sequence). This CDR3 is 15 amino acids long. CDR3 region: CASSQALGMNAEAFF. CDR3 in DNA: TGTGCCAGCAGCCAGGCTTTAGGCATGAACGCTGAAGCTTTCTTT.

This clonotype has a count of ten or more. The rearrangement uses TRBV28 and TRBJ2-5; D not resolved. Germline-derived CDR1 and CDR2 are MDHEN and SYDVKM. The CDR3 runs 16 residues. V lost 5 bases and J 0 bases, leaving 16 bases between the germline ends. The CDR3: CASSPTEVGYQETQYF. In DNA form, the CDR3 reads TGTGCCAGCAGTCCAACTGAAGTCGGTTACCAAGAGACCCAGTACTTC.

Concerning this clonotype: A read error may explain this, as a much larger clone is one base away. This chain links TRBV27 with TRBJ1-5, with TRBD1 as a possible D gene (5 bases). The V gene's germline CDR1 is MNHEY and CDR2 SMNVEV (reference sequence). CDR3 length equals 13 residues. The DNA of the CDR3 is TGTACCAGCAGTTCTCAGGGTGGACAGCCCCAGCATTTT. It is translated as CTSSSQGGQPQHF.

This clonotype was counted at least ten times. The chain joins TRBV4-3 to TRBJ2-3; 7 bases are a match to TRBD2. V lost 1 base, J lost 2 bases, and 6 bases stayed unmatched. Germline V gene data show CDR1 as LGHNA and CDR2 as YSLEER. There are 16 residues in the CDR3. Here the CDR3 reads CASSQGTRENTDTQYF. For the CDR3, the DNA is TGCGCCAGCAGCCAAGGGACTAGGGAGAACACAGATACGCAGTATTTT.

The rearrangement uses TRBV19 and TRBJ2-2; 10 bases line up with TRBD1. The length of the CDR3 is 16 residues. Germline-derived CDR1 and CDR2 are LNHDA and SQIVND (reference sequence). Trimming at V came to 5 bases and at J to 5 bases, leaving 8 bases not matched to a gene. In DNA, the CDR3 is TGTGCCAGTAGTCCGCGACAGGGGGCTTTAACCGGGGAGCTGTTTTTT. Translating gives CASSPRQGALTGELFF.